The 31 T cell receptor beta chains below were found in one sample sequenced in a study of T cells after yellow fever vaccination. TCRdb re-called the 5' RACE reads through MiXCR, storing one row per CDR3 protein. The repertoire holds approximately 510,000 distinct CDR3 sequences, with roughly 22% as singletons. The sequences come from PBMCs, collected less than 25 days after the first yellow fever vaccination. The receptors were gathered from a man aged 18 to 30 who received the YFV17D yellow fever vaccine.

This clonotype occurred a few times. The rearrangement joins TRBV25-1 to TRBJ1-2; 9 bases line up with TRBD1. After removal of 5 bases from V and 4 bases from J, the junction contained 11 bases not matched to a gene. The CDR3 is 16 residues long. Germline lookup yields CDR1 MGHDK and CDR2 SYGVNS. The CDR3 sequence: CASSTPPGQGPYGYTF. In nucleotides, the CDR3 is TGTGCCAGCAGTACCCCACCGGGACAGGGACCCTATGGCTACACCTTC.

This clonotype was found many times. The chain is built from TRBV7-2 and TRBJ1-2; D gene unclear. The CDR3 loop spans 13 amino acids. Trimming stripped 2 bases from V and 5 bases from J, with 9 bases between. Germline CDR1 and CDR2: SGHTA and FQGNSA. The CDR3: CASSLWAAYGYTF. As DNA, the CDR3 is TGTGCCAGCAGCTTATGGGCAGCGTATGGCTACACCTTC.

This clonotype was detected a few times. The J gene is TRBJ1-2, the V gene TRBV5-1; 10 bases are shared with TRBD1. The J segment lost 2 bases and the V segment lost 2 bases, leaving 6 bases of the junction unmatched. The length of the CDR3 is 16 residues. CDR1 and CDR2 from the germline V gene are SGHRS and YFSETQ. CDR3 in amino acids: CASSLFPGQGNYGYTF. The CDR3 DNA sequence: TGCGCCAGCAGCTTATTTCCGGGACAGGGGAACTATGGCTACACCTTC.

Only a few counts were recorded for this clonotype. The chain uses TRBV12-3 or TRBV12-4 and TRBJ2-1; D might be TRBD1 (5 bases). Trimming stripped 5 bases from V and 8 bases from J, with 10 bases between. There are 12 residues in the CDR3. The CDR3 sequence: CASSPRVDEQFF. Here the CDR3 DNA reads TGTGCCAGCAGTCCCAGGGTCGATGAGCAGTTCTTC.

This clonotype was counted only a few times. This chain links TRBV5-1 with TRBJ2-5; 7 bases are shared with TRBD2. The V gene end was trimmed by 3 bases and the J gene end by 1 base; junction bases not matched to a gene: 6. The CDR3 length is 15 residues. Per germline, CDR1 SGHRS and CDR2 YFSETQ. CDR3 sequence reads: CASSWGTSAQETQYF. The CDR3 region has the DNA TGCGCCAGCAGCTGGGGAACTAGCGCCCAAGAGACCCAGTACTTC.

The chain is built from TRBV10-3 and TRBJ2-2; D possibly corresponds to TRBD2 (6 bases). The CDR3 runs 15 residues. V lost 1 base and J 1 base, leaving 7 bases between the germline ends. Germline V gene sequence: CDR1 ENHRY, CDR2 SYGVKD. CDR3 DNA sequence: TGTGCCATCAGTGAGTTTAGCGGGAACACCGGGGAGCTGTTTTTT. This gives the protein CAISEFSGNTGELFF.

This clonotype was observed a single time. V usage is TRBV28 and J usage is TRBJ2-3; 8 bases fit TRBD1. The V segment lost 4 bases and the J segment 5 bases; nucleotides outside the gene matches: 8. The CDR3 length is 15 residues. Germline loops: CDR1 MDHEN, CDR2 SYDVKM. CDR3 protein: CASSSPGTGQDTQYF. The CDR3 nucleotides read TGTGCCAGCAGTTCCCCCGGGACAGGACAAGATACGCAGTATTTT.

This clonotype has a handful of counts. The chain combines TRBV20-1 with TRBJ2-4, with no clear D. The CDR3 covers 18 residues. Germline assignment: CDR1 DFQATT and CDR2 SNEGSKA (reference sequence). V dropped 3 bases and J dropped 0 bases, with 21 bases sitting between them. The CDR3 region is CSASENRAEELAKNIQYF. In nucleotides, the CDR3 is TGCAGTGCTAGTGAAAACCGGGCCGAGGAACTAGCCAAAAACATTCAGTACTTC.

This clonotype was counted a few times. V is TRBV4-3 and J is TRBJ1-2; D is unresolved. The V gene lost 0 bases and the J gene lost 4 bases, with 9 bases spanning the gap. The CDR3 runs to 14 residues. CDR1 and CDR2 from the germline V gene are LGHNA and YSLEER. Written as DNA, the CDR3 is TGCGCCAGCAGCCAAGAAACAGCGACCTATGGCTACACCTTC. This codes for CASSQETATYGYTF.

CDR3 amino acids: CSARTVMNTEAFF. CDR3 DNA sequence: TGCAGTGCCCGGACAGTCATGAACACTGAAGCTTTCTTT. The chain has TRBV20-1 and TRBJ1-1, with D possibly matching TRBD1 (6 bases). Germline V gene sequence: CDR1 DFQATT, CDR2 SNEGSKA (reference sequence). This CDR3 has 13 residues. V dropped 6 bases and J dropped 0 bases, with 11 bases sitting between them.

This clonotype was seen more than once but under ten times. The rearrangement uses TRBV7-3 and TRBJ2-3; no definite D call. V was cut by 5 bases and J by 7 bases, with 16 bases left in between. The CDR3 spans 14 residues. Germline V lookup: CDR1 SGHTA, CDR2 FQGTGA. The CDR3 here is CASSLFPAGNTQYF. The CDR3 region has the DNA TGTGCCAGCAGCCTCTTTCCTGCTGGTAATACGCAGTATTTT. The full variable domain, its missing parts supplied by reference TRBV7-3 and TRBJ2-3, is GAGVSQTPSNKVTEKGKYVELRCDPISGHTALYWYRQSLGQGPEFLIYFQGTGAADDSGLPNDRFFAVRPEGSVSTLKIQRTERGDSAVYLCASSLFPAGNTQYFGPGTRLTVL.

J is TRBJ2-2 and V is TRBV6-1; 8 bases line up with TRBD1. The germline V gene encodes CDR1 MNHNS and CDR2 SASEGT. CDR3 length equals 15 residues. The ends lost 10 bases at V and 3 bases at J; junction bases unmatched: 10. This CDR3 is CATERGQVDTGELFF. CDR3 sequence (DNA): TGTGCCACCGAAAGGGGACAGGTGGACACCGGGGAGCTGTTTTTT.

In this sample, this clonotype turned up a few times. The rearrangement uses TRBV6-2 or TRBV6-3 and TRBJ2-5, with D perhaps TRBD1 or TRBD2 (6 bases each). V lost 7 bases to trimming and J lost 5 bases, with 17 bases between them. The CDR3 sequence is 14 residues long. Germline values: CDR1 MNHEY, CDR2 SVGEGT. The CDR3 reads CASTQWGATETQYF. The CDR3 nucleotides read TGTGCCAGCACCCAATGGGGGGCGACGGAGACCCAGTACTTC.

This clonotype showed up just a few times. V and J are TRBV6-6 and TRBJ2-7, with TRBD1 identical over 7 bases. The CDR3 runs to 13 residues. The germline V gene encodes CDR1 MNHNY and CDR2 SVGAGI (reference sequence). J was trimmed by 5 bases and V by 1 base; bases with no gene match: 2. The CDR3 DNA sequence: TGTGCCAGCAGTTACTTTACAGGGGACGAGCAGTACTTC. Amino acid sequence: CASSYFTGDEQYF.

This clonotype has a handful of counts. This sequence joins TRBV7-2 and TRBJ2-7; tentative D call: TRBD1 (6 bases). The CDR3 is 13 amino acids. V shed 5 bases and J shed 4 bases, with 12 bases lying between them. Germline V gene lookup returns CDR1 SGHTA and CDR2 FQGNSA. CDR3 DNA sequence: TGTGCCAGCAGCCCCTACAGGGAATACGAGCAGTACTTC. This codes for CASSPYREYEQYF. The full variable domain, rest sourced from reference TRBV7-2 and TRBJ2-7, is GAGVSQSPSNKVTEKGKDVELRCDPISGHTALYWYRQSLGQGLEFLIYFQGNSAPDKSGLPSDRFSAERTGGSVSTLTIQRTQQEDSAVYLCASSPYREYEQYFGPGTRLTVT.

This chain joins TRBV20-1 and TRBJ1-1; D perhaps matches TRBD1 (5 bases). The V gene lost 5 bases and the J gene lost 6 bases, with 19 bases spanning the gap. This CDR3 comprises 14 residues. Germline lookup yields CDR1 DFQATT and CDR2 SNEGSKA (reference sequence). For the CDR3, the DNA is TGCAGTGCTCCTAGGGCGGGTTCGGGGGCTGAAGCTTTCTTT. It yields the protein CSAPRAGSGAEAFF.

V is TRBV12-3 or TRBV12-4 and J is TRBJ2-5, with TRBD2 matching 8 bases. V lost 7 bases to trimming and J lost 4 bases; unmatched junction nucleotides: 8. This CDR3 is 14 amino acids long. The CDR3 sequence is CASTSGGAAETQYF. Here the CDR3 DNA reads TGTGCCAGCACCTCGGGGGGGGCCGCAGAGACCCAGTACTTC.

This clonotype has just a few counts. The rearrangement joins TRBV29-1 to TRBJ2-1; the D call may be TRBD1 or TRBD2 (5 bases each). This CDR3 spans 11 amino acids. Germline-derived CDR1 and CDR2 are SQVTM and ANQGSEA. The V and J ends lost 4 bases and 7 bases respectively, with 8 bases between them. Here the CDR3 reads CSVGWGNEQFF. The CDR3 nucleotides are TGCAGCGTTGGGTGGGGGAATGAGCAGTTCTTC.

This clonotype has a handful of counts. V usage is TRBV7-2 and J usage is TRBJ2-5, with 7 bases identical to TRBD2. The CDR3 runs 15 residues. CDR1 and CDR2 from the germline V gene are SGHTA and FQGNSA. The V and J ends lost 7 bases and 4 bases, in that order; junction bases with no gene match: 12. CDR3 protein: CASTLLASGSETQYF. CDR3 nucleotide sequence: TGTGCCAGCACCCTCCTGGCTAGCGGTTCAGAGACCCAGTACTTC.

The rearrangement uses TRBV7-9 and TRBJ1-3, with 9 bases that match TRBD1. The V gene end was trimmed by 6 bases and the J gene end by 0 bases; junction bases not matched to a gene: 6. CDR1 and CDR2 (germline): SEHNR, FQNEAQ (reference sequence). The CDR3 consists of 16 residues. CDR3 nucleotide sequence: TGTGCCAGCAGAACCGGGACAGGGAGCTCTGGAAACACCATATATTTT. This codes for CASRTGTGSSGNTIYF.

The V and J genes are TRBV7-6 and TRBJ1-3; a possible D gene is TRBD1 (5 bases). CDR3 length: 14 amino acids. Deletions cut 0 bases from V and 9 bases from J, with 12 bases between. Germline assignment: CDR1 SGHVS and CDR2 FNYEAQ. This chain's CDR3 is CASSLARDATTIYF. The CDR3 bases are TGTGCCAGCAGCTTAGCCAGGGACGCTACCACCATATATTTT.

This clonotype was found once. The chain uses TRBV6-4 and TRBJ2-7; possible D gene TRBD2, 6 bases. CDR3 size: 14 residues. The germline gives CDR1 MRHNA, CDR2 SNTAGT. V gave up 7 bases and J gave up 2 bases, with 15 bases separating them. CDR3 residues: CASTPGGGAYEQYV. The CDR3 nucleotides read TGTGCCAGCACCCCAGGTGGCGGGGCCTACGAGCAGTACGTC.

This clonotype occurred many times. The gene calls are TRBV5-1 and TRBJ2-5; 9 bases fit TRBD1. CDR1 is SGHRS, CDR2 YFSETQ, per germline. The CDR3 has 14 amino acids. The trim removed 3 bases at V and 2 bases at J, leaving 2 bases unmatched. CDR3 DNA: TGCGCCAGCAGCTCGGGACAGGGACAAGAGACCCAGTACTTC. Translated: CASSSGQGQETQYF.

The chain links TRBV27 to TRBJ1-2, with TRBD1 as a possible D gene (5 bases). With 2 bases removed from V and 6 bases from J, the gap between germline ends came to 10 bases. Germline V CDR1 and CDR2: MNHEY, SMNVEV (reference sequence). The CDR3 is 13 amino acids. The CDR3 sequence is CASSLLTGHGYTF. CDR3 DNA: TGTGCCAGCAGTTTACTAACAGGCCATGGCTACACCTTC.

There are a few counts of this clonotype. The V call is TRBV6-2 or TRBV6-3, the J call TRBJ2-5, with TRBD1 matching 7 bases. Germline values: CDR1 MNHEY, CDR2 SVGEGT. Unmatched junction bases numbered 6, after V lost 7 bases and J lost 4 bases. The CDR3 length is 13 residues. CDR3 sequence (DNA): TGTGCCAGCACCTTTTGGGACAGAGAGACCCAGTACTTC. Translated: CASTFWDRETQYF.

The chain couples TRBV20-1 to TRBJ2-1, with 11 bases matching TRBD2. After removal of 6 bases from V and 6 bases from J, the junction contained 7 bases not matched to a gene. The length of the CDR3 is 14 residues. Germline V gives CDR1 DFQATT, CDR2 SNEGSKA (reference sequence). The CDR3 sequence is CSAILAGEVNEQFF. In nucleotides, the CDR3 is TGCAGTGCCATACTAGCGGGGGAGGTCAATGAGCAGTTCTTC.

This clonotype was recorded a few times. V is TRBV5-1 and J is TRBJ2-1, with D perhaps TRBD2 (6 bases). Germline CDR1 and CDR2: SGHRS and YFSETQ. CDR3 length equals 14 residues. V gave up 4 bases and J gave up 4 bases, with 12 bases separating them. The CDR3 sequence is CASSTNGGYNEQFF. The DNA of the CDR3 is TGCGCCAGCAGCACCAACGGGGGATACAATGAGCAGTTCTTC.

This sequence joins TRBV5-1 and TRBJ1-6; D gene uncertain. Germline assignment: CDR1 SGHRS and CDR2 YFSETQ. V was pared by 0 bases and J by 7 bases, with 14 bases between. There are 16 residues in the CDR3. The CDR3 protein is CASSLVEGGGNSPLHF. The CDR3 nucleotides read TGCGCCAGCAGCTTGGTTGAGGGTGGTGGCAATTCACCCCTCCACTTT.

The rearrangement joins TRBV7-9 to TRBJ2-1; D perhaps matches TRBD2 (5 bases). V dropped 8 bases and J dropped 7 bases, with 21 bases sitting between them. The CDR3 is 15 residues long. CDR1 is SEHNR, CDR2 FQNEAQ, per germline (reference sequence). CDR3 region: CASGVPLGWRNEQFF. For the CDR3, the DNA is TGTGCCAGCGGCGTACCCCTGGGTTGGAGGAATGAGCAGTTCTTC.

J is TRBJ2-5 and V is TRBV6-1; no reliable D call. Trimming left V 5 bases short and J 1 base short, with 17 bases between. The germline V gene encodes CDR1 MNHNS and CDR2 SASEGT. This CDR3 comprises 16 residues. CDR3: CASSQGKSGVQETQYF. The CDR3 coding sequence is TGTGCCAGCAGTCAAGGGAAATCCGGAGTCCAAGAGACCCAGTACTTC.

This clonotype was found once. The chain carries TRBV7-9 and TRBJ1-1; 9 positions agree with TRBD1. Germline loops: CDR1 SEHNR, CDR2 FQNEAQ (reference sequence). J gave up 5 bases and V 1 base, and 5 bases lay outside the gene matches. This CDR3 comprises 15 residues. CDR3 protein: CASSLDRDRDTEAFF. In DNA, the CDR3 is TGTGCCAGCAGCTTAGACCGGGACAGGGATACTGAAGCTTTCTTT. The full variable domain, in which reference TRBV7-9 and TRBJ1-1 provide the parts outside the CDR3, is DTGVSQNPRHKITKRGQNVTFRCDPISEHNRLYWYRQTLGQGPEFLTYFQNEAQLEKSRLLSDRFSAERPKGSFSTLEIQRTEQGDSAMYLCASSLDRDRDTEAFFGQGTRLTVV.